This TCR beta chain comes out of a study of liver allograft versus peripheral blood T cells. Study at large: Repertoires from peripheral blood of liver transplant recipients were compared with those inside their transplanted livers. Study results and caveats: In liver allografts, T cell receptor repertoires reportedly differed from the repertoires found in peripheral blood.

This clonotype came up many times. Its antigen is not known. One entry per CDR3 protein results from TCRdb running MiXCR on the reads. The top ten hold approximately 13% of the sample, which has over 10,000 distinct CDR3 sequences, approximately 17% seen once. V gave up 4 bases and J gave up 5 bases; unmatched junction bases: 8. CDR1 is LNHDA, CDR2 SQIVND, per germline (reference sequence). CDR3 length: 16 residues. The receptor's source is a human patient who had a liver transplant. Some T cells may have come from the graft donor. The chain links TRBV19 to TRBJ1-6; 7 nucleotides agree with TRBD1. The CDR3 loop is CASSTPRDSNNSPLHF. CDR3 in DNA: TGTGCCAGTAGTACCCCCCGGGACAGCAATAATTCACCCCTCCACTTT.